This T cell receptor (beta chain) stems from a study of blood T cell repertoires in COVID-19. This clone was counted a single time. Here immunoSEQ multiplex PCR was the method, and the copy in TCRdb shows in-frame clones only, minus some. This table holds about 80,000 clones, about 87% found once. Trimming shortened V by 2 bases and J by 2 bases, and 9 bases separated the two germline ends. Germline CDR1 reads SGHRS; CDR2 reads YFSETQ. This CDR3 spans 14 amino acids. The V and J genes are TRBV5-1 and TRBJ2-3, with D perhaps matching TRBD1 (5 bases). Sequencing was carried out using peripheral blood. The TCR was taken from a woman of 80 years or more with acute or convalescent COVID-19. The CDR3 DNA sequence: TGCGCCAGCAGCTTCGGACAACTCACAGATACGCAGTATTTT. This codes for CASSFGQLTDTQYF. The full variable domain, in which reference TRBV5-1 and TRBJ2-3 provide the parts outside the CDR3, is KAGVTQTPRYLIKTRGQQVTLSCSPISGHRSVSWYQQTPGQGLQFLFEYFSETQRNKGNFPGRFSGRQFSNSRSEMNVSTLELGDSALYLCASSFGQLTDTQYFGPGTRLTVL.